This record looks at one TCR beta chain sequence and its context. The PCR employed 60 Vbeta primers together with 13 Jbeta primers. The assay was immunoSEQ multiplex PCR, and TCRdb's table has in-frame clones only and misses some. Here the sample spans roughly 150,000 clones, about three quarters being singletons. The data belong to a study of cytomegalovirus exposure and HLA in healthy donors. This CDR3 region has 14 residues. The germline gives CDR1 WNHNN, CDR2 SYGVQD (reference sequence). This receptor was identified in a female donor in good health and CMV-seronegative. V usage is TRBV10-1 and J usage is TRBJ2-5; 8 bases match TRBD2. The J call may be wrong; the DNA end is better matched by TRBJ2-7. The sample consisted of PBMCs. The DNA of the CDR3 is TGCGCCAGCACCCTAGCGGGTGGGAGTTACGAGCAGTACTTC. Its protein product is CASTLAGGSYEQYF.